The rows below give T cell receptor beta chains drawn from one sample of a study of tumor-infiltrating lymphocytes in primary liver carcinoma. TCRdb passed the multiplex PCR reads through MiXCR, listing each CDR3 protein once. The top ten clones hold over 7.5% of a sample with roughly 120,000 distinct CDR3 sequences, approximately 71% of them seen once. The sample consisted of tumor-adjacent normal liver tissue. The receptors were gathered from a woman aged 55-70 years with primary liver carcinoma and hepatitis B virus infection. The conserved cysteine and the conserved F or W are not part of the CDR3 here. The order of the fields is V gene, CDR3 protein.

V gene: TRBV19
CDR3 protein: ASSIFLLTVKDNQPQH

V gene: TRBV6-1
CDR3 protein: ASSLGYGEVHVQY

V gene: TRBV29-1
CDR3 protein: SVGRRIFSNEQF

V gene: TRBV11-2
CDR3 protein: ASSLESGGRALIYNEQF

V gene: TRBV28
CDR3 protein: ASRPSGVGNQPQH

V gene: TRBV28
CDR3 protein: ASSSAGRSTNEKLF

V gene: TRBV13
CDR3 protein: ASSPHVLAEYNEQS

V gene: TRBV28
CDR3 protein: ASDFLETPNYEQY

V gene: TRBV28
CDR3 protein: ASSWGAYRN

V gene: TRBV5-1
CDR3 protein: ARSRISRANVLT

V gene: TRBV11-2
CDR3 protein: ASSYSRGSRREIQY

V gene: TRBV11-3
CDR3 protein: ASSPGTGGDYEQY

V gene: TRBV9
CDR3 protein: ASSALGIAGDNEQF

V gene: TRBV12-3/TRBV12-4
CDR3 protein: TSIPTTDTQY

V gene: TRBV7-8
CDR3 protein: ASSLTPRGQYEKLL

V gene: TRBV4-2
CDR3 protein: ASCQVPTGGYNEQF

V gene: TRBV11-3
CDR3 protein: ASSLYLRGALTIGELV

V gene: TRBV11-2
CDR3 protein: ASSLDIGRREQY

V gene: TRBV11-1
CDR3 protein: ASSPRTTGLREQY

V gene: TRBV20-1
CDR3 protein: SVHRANTGELF

V gene: TRBV24-1
CDR3 protein: ATSDSGLSYEQY

V gene: TRBV29-1
CDR3 protein: IVGTSATGEPF

V gene: TRBV7-9
CDR3 protein: ASSLPWDTEQY

V gene: TRBV30
CDR3 protein: AWSVDSNTEAF

V gene: TRBV12-3/TRBV12-4
CDR3 protein: TSSWDSPGPKTGANILT

V gene: TRBV29-1
CDR3 protein: SVDNGYGYA

V gene: TRBV4-1
CDR3 protein: ASSQGPGSGYAEAF

V gene: TRBV6-1
CDR3 protein: TSSKSVSGTTDTQY

V gene: TRBV6-5
CDR3 protein: VSSYGGSQPQH

V gene: TRBV6-5
CDR3 protein: TSSRQGGSGGYT

V gene: TRBV6-5
CDR3 protein: ASSYRPGIAGAYGYT

V gene: TRBV29-1
CDR3 protein: SLTLGETQY

V gene: TRBV6-6
CDR3 protein: ASSPPFGVAAYKLY

V gene: TRBV5-1
CDR3 protein: ASSLGTTNNEQF

V gene: TRBV6-1
CDR3 protein: ASSRQGPAEKLF